Listed here is a single T cell receptor (beta chain). What it binds is not known. Looked up from germline, CDR1 is WNHNN and CDR2 is SYGVQD (reference sequence). The CDR3 totals 13 residues. The V gene end was trimmed by 6 bases and the J gene end by 7 bases; junction bases not matched to a gene: 6. The PCR had 60 Vbeta and 13 Jbeta primers. Assay: immunoSEQ multiplex PCR; the TCRdb copy retains only in-frame clones and omits some. The profile shows approximately 22,000 clones, over 75% of them singletons. This specimen comes from a study of cytomegalovirus exposure and HLA in healthy donors. Whole-study results and caveats: Through in vitro validation, three CMV-associated chains were shown to be specific for CMV antigens. Sequencing depth roughly uniform across donors was assumed in presence/absence analyses.

The chain recombines TRBV10-1 with TRBJ1-5; TRBD1 matches 7 bases. This clonotype was obtained from a man in his sixties in good health and CMV-seronegative. The sample comprised PBMCs. The CDR3 DNA sequence: TGCGCCAGCAGAATCGACAGGGACCAGCCCCAGCATTTT. This sequence encodes CASRIDRDQPQHF.